This T cell receptor beta chain appears in the sequencing data of a study of cytomegalovirus exposure and HLA in healthy donors. General study points: A classifier reportedly called cytomegalovirus status with high sensitivity and specificity.

Using immunoSEQ multiplex PCR, the repertoire was profiled, and TCRdb retains in-frame clones only, with some absent. The table lists more than 70,000 clones, over 90% of them singletons. Regarding this clone: Antigen: not known.

The TCR originated in a woman aged 18-29 years in good health and CMV-seronegative. Specimen: PBMCs.

CDR3 amino acids: CASSLAGNNEQFF. The CDR3 coding sequence is TGTGCCAGCAGCTTAGCGGGGAACAATGAGCAGTTCTTC. The V gene is TRBV11-2, the J gene TRBJ2-1; tentative D call: TRBD2 (5 bases). Trimming shortened V by 1 base and J by 5 bases, and 6 bases separated the two germline ends. CDR3 length: 13 residues. Germline V lookup: CDR1 SGHAT, CDR2 FQNNGV.